The present TCR beta chain was sequenced within a study of post-analysis software for immune sequencing data. Study results and caveats: TRBV5-6, TRBV5-1 and TRBV20-1 were among four or five TRBV segments more frequent in patients than controls. Relative to controls, patients with multiple sclerosis showed significantly lower normalized Chao1 diversity.

To note about this clonotype: What it recognizes is unknown.

J was trimmed by 7 bases and V by 6 bases; bases with no gene match: 12. Looked up from germline, CDR1 is SGHAT and CDR2 is FQNNGV. The CDR3 has 15 amino acids. Tagging with unique molecular identifiers was a feature of the TCR beta cDNA libraries. The source material, about 0.95 to 10 million T cells, gave rise to roughly 500,000 cDNA molecules. TCRdb recomputed calls from the PCR reads with MiXCR, one row per CDR3 protein. The sample yields about half a million distinct CDR3 sequences, about a third seen once. The genes are TRBV11-2 and TRBJ2-3; 8 nucleotides agree with TRBD2. The TCR sequence derives from a girl aged 2-17 years with multiple sclerosis. The source material was blood. Here the CDR3 reads CASSLQGRGGNTQYF. CDR3 coding DNA: TGTGCCAGCAGTTTACAAGGCCGGGGGGGGAATACGCAGTATTTT.